The 5 T cell receptor beta chains presented below share a single source sample, sequenced in a study of graft-versus-host responses after intestinal transplantation listed by TCRdb under 2021. Their specific antigens are unknown. Taken with the paper, the label for time point translates to: cells obtained before transplantation from donor or recipient. Libraries were made using the immunoSEQ multiplex PCR assay. TCRdb's version of the immuneACCESS table is confined to in-frame rearrangements and falls short of the full clone set. An unresolved V gene accounts for under half of the shortfall where checked; the remainder is of unknown origin. The table for this sample lists approximately 130,000 clones; around nine tenths of them were counted only once. About 0.16% of the sample belongs to the ten largest clones. The specimen comprised unstimulated CD4+ T cells sorted from spleen or lymph node cells, sampled before intestinal transplant. The receptors originated from a human donor who received an intestinal transplant.

The rearrangement links TRBV5-4 to TRBJ2-1, with 8 bases lining up with TRBD1. The CDR3 runs 16 residues. The germline V gene has CDR1 SGHNT and CDR2 YYREEE (reference sequence). Germline trimming cut 4 bases from V and 1 base from J; bases unmatched to any gene: 7. DNA for the CDR3: TGTGCCAGCAGCCCCGTACAGGGGGGTTCCTACAATGAGCAGTTCTTC. Translation: CASSPVQGGSYNEQFF.

This rearrangement joins TRBV5-1 to TRBJ2-1; unclear D gene. Germline CDR1 is SGHRS and CDR2 is YFSETQ. The CDR3 runs to 17 residues. Trimming stripped 0 bases from V and 0 bases from J, with 13 bases between. The CDR3 DNA reads as TGCGCCAGCAGCTTGGGGATCGGGCGGAGCTCCTACAATGAGCAGTTCTTC. This gives the protein CASSLGIGRSSYNEQFF.

The chain recombines TRBV14 with TRBJ2-5; D could derive from TRBD1 or TRBD2 (5 bases each). This CDR3 has 13 residues. The ends were cut back, 5 bases at V and 4 bases at J, with 11 bases in the middle. The germline V gene has CDR1 SGHDN and CDR2 FVKESK. This chain's CDR3 is CASSNPGGETQYF. The CDR3 DNA reads as TGTGCCAGCAGCAACCCTGGGGGAGAGACCCAGTACTTC.

The chain uses TRBV5-6 and TRBJ2-7, with D unresolved. CDR1 is SGHDT and CDR2 is YYEEEE in the germline V gene. With 4 bases removed from V and 7 bases from J, the gap between germline ends came to 24 bases. This CDR3 spans 16 amino acids. The CDR3 loop reads CASSPYQGRRPIEQYF. CDR3 sequence (DNA): TGTGCCAGCAGCCCCTACCAAGGACGGAGACCCATTGAGCAGTACTTC.

CDR3 in DNA: TGTGCCAGTAGTATCCGGGGGGGAGTTAACTATGGCTACACCTTC. This sequence encodes CASSIRGGVNYGYTF. J is TRBJ1-2 and V is TRBV19, with D possibly being TRBD1 (5 bases). Germline assignment: CDR1 LNHDA and CDR2 SQIVND (reference sequence). Trimming pared 3 bases from V and 1 base from J, leaving 12 bases between. The CDR3 is 15 residues long.